This T cell receptor beta chain was sequenced during a study of blood T cells in healthy people across ages. It was with a sample-barcoded 5' primer and a J-beta primer mix that a second PCR of about 7 to 12 cycles was run. Each CDR3 protein is one row after TCRdb ran MiXCR on the 5' RACE reads. The table has about 1 million distinct CDR3 sequences, approximately 25% seen once. This clonotype has more than one count but fewer than ten. Its antigen is currently unknown. Trimming took 7 bases from V and 5 from J; bases not matched to a gene: 10. CDR1 SQVTM and CDR2 ANQGSEA come from the germline V gene. The CDR3 extends over 14 amino acids. Points from the study as a whole: Diversity estimated from one million T cells was considered an underestimate. Leaving the PBMCs unsorted stopped any conclusive comparison of naive versus antigen-experienced cells. Changes in expanded clonotypes were possibly confounded, as the CMV status of donors was unknown.

The data were also submitted as part of a second study, on T cells of mothers and their children. Turning to that study: Sequencing revealed no T cell clones that were persistent and microchimeric.

The material sequenced was blood. This rearrangement joins TRBV29-1 to TRBJ1-1; 10 nucleotides match TRBD1. This clonotype originated in a girl aged 2-10 years in good health. DNA of the CDR3: TGCAGCGCCGTAGACCCGGGACAGGGGACTGAAGCTTTCTTT. Amino acid sequence: CSAVDPGQGTEAFF.